The clone carrying this T cell receptor beta chain was picked up one time. Its specificity is not known. From CD4+ cells came CD45RA+ naive and CD45RA-negative memory subsets. The sample belongs to a study of shared clonotypes between healthy human individuals. Data came from immunoSEQ multiplex PCR; TCRdb stores just in-frame clones and leaves some out. The sample carries around 550,000 clones, about 95% recorded once. Points from the study as a whole: For sorted subsets, rarefaction showed incomplete sequencing despite large depth. Clonotype sharing among donors likely depends on sequencing depth.

The sequence came from a woman aged 25 to 45 in good health. Sequencing was carried out using naive CD4+ T cells sorted from blood. Subset specified: CD45RA+ positively selected.

CDR3 sequence: CASSPPGVYGYTF. The CDR3 DNA follows: TGTGCCAGCTCACCACCAGGTGTCTATGGCTACACCTTC. The rearrangement joins TRBV18 to TRBJ1-2; D remains unclear. This CDR3 contains 13 residues. V lost 0 bases to trimming and J lost 4 bases, with 6 bases between them. Germline CDR1 KGHSH, CDR2 LQKENI.